What follows are 25 T cell receptor beta chains derived from one specimen sequenced in a study of beta chain features in type 1 diabetes. The whole isolated RNA underwent reverse transcription, so sequencing captured expressed TCRB transcripts. Repertoires were generated with immunoSEQ multiplex PCR, while TCRdb's copy carries only in-frame clones and drops some. The sample includes around 300,000 clones, around 7.8% seen only once; the top ten take approximately 0.93%. The sequenced sample was central memory CD4+ T cells from blood. These receptors all come from a woman aged 18-29 years in good health.

V is TRBV6-5 and J is TRBJ1-4, with 7 bases fitting TRBD1. The CDR3 contains 14 residues. Trimming at V came to 6 bases and at J to 12 bases, leaving 13 bases not matched to a gene. Per germline, CDR1 MNHEY and CDR2 SVGAGI. The CDR3 sequence is CASSRDRARRQLFF. The DNA of the CDR3 is TGTGCCAGCAGCAGAGACAGGGCCCGTAGGCAACTGTTTTTT.

This clone has only a few counts. The V call is TRBV2, the J call TRBJ1-2; D is unclear. CDR3 length: 12 residues. Germline V gene sequence: CDR1 SNHLY, CDR2 FYNNEI. The ends were cut back, 7 bases at V and 0 bases at J, with 6 bases in the middle. CDR3 residues: CASNIANYGYTF. The CDR3 DNA follows: TGTGCCAGCAACATCGCTAACTATGGCTACACCTTC.

The chain carries TRBV2 and TRBJ1-2; unclear D gene. Germline-derived CDR1 and CDR2 are SNHLY and FYNNEI. V was pared by 8 bases and J by 8 bases, with 12 bases between. CDR3 length: 11 amino acids. The CDR3 reads CASYGRGGYTF. The CDR3 DNA reads as TGTGCCAGCTACGGGAGAGGCGGCTACACCTTC.

This clone was observed a few times. The chain uses TRBV25-1 and TRBJ2-3; no clear D gene. V lost 3 bases and J 6 bases, leaving 4 bases between the germline ends. The germline CDR1 and CDR2 sequences are MGHDK and SYGVNS. The CDR3 length is 11 residues. CDR3 amino acids: CASSDRDTQYF. The CDR3 region has the DNA TGTGCCAGCAGTGACAGGGATACGCAGTATTTT.

The chain recombines TRBV27 with TRBJ1-2; TRBD1 agrees at 9 bases. CDR3 length: 14 amino acids. Germline trimming cut 5 bases from V and 8 bases from J; bases unmatched to any gene: 9. CDR1 and CDR2 from the germline V gene are MNHEY and SMNVEV (reference sequence). The CDR3 DNA reads TGTGCCAGCAGTAAAGTACAGGGGGCGCGCGGCTACACCTTC. It codes for CASSKVQGARGYTF.

In its sample, this clone was seen many times. This same CDR3 is encoded by further DNA sequences in the sample. V and J are TRBV7-2 and TRBJ2-5, with a tentative D call TRBD1 (5 bases). The CDR3 consists of 14 residues. Deletions cut 0 bases from V and 5 bases from J, with 10 bases between. Germline values: CDR1 SGHTA, CDR2 FQGNSA. Written as DNA, the CDR3 is TGTGCCAGCAGCTTAGCGGGGCGTCGGGAGACCCAGTACTTC. It specifies CASSLAGRRETQYF.

In its sample, this clone was seen a few times. The J gene is TRBJ2-1, the V gene TRBV29-1; 10 bases are shared with TRBD2. V lost 1 base and J lost 3; bases outside the gene matches: 6. Germline V lookup: CDR1 SQVTM, CDR2 ANQGSEA. There are 16 residues in the CDR3. Written as DNA, the CDR3 is TGCAGCGTTGAAGGCGGAGCGGGGGGGATCTACAATGAGCAGTTCTTC. It codes for CSVEGGAGGIYNEQFF.

This clone was found a few times. The CDR3 protein is CAWSAGGSYEQYF. CDR3 nucleotides: TGTGCCTGGAGTGCAGGGGGAAGCTACGAGCAGTACTTC. The chain carries TRBV30 and TRBJ2-7, with 7 bases that match TRBD1. With 1 base clipped from V and 3 bases from J, the junction kept 3 bases outside the gene matches. Germline lookup yields CDR1 GTSNPN and CDR2 SVGIG (reference sequence). The CDR3 runs to 13 residues.

The V call is TRBV6-4, the J call TRBJ1-2; TRBD1 matches at 11 bases. The CDR3 has 14 amino acids. The germline V gene encodes CDR1 MRHNA and CDR2 SNTAGT. V was pared by 6 bases and J by 7 bases, with 7 bases of the junction left unmatched. The CDR3 region has the DNA TGTGCCAGCAGACCTTCCGGGACAGGGGGTGGCTACACCTTC. As protein: CASRPSGTGGGYTF.

The genes are TRBV6-6 and TRBJ2-3; 7 bases match TRBD2. The V gene's germline CDR1 is MNHNY and CDR2 SVGAGI (reference sequence). The trim removed 8 bases at V and 4 bases at J, leaving 6 bases unmatched. The CDR3 is 13 residues long. CDR3: CASVASGSDTQYF. DNA for the CDR3: TGTGCCAGCGTTGCTAGCGGCTCAGATACGCAGTATTTT.

The V gene is TRBV7-2, the J gene TRBJ1-4, with D unclear. Trimming took 5 bases from V and 0 from J, leaving 10 bases between them. Germline loops: CDR1 SGHTA, CDR2 FQGNSA. CDR3 length: 15 residues. CDR3 amino acids: CASSQTLTTNEKLFF. CDR3 sequence (DNA): TGTGCCAGCAGCCAAACACTTACAACTAATGAAAAACTGTTTTTT. Full variable domain (missing parts from reference TRBV7-2 and TRBJ1-4): GAGVSQSPSNKVTEKGKDVELRCDPISGHTALYWYRQSLGQGLEFLIYFQGNSAPDKSGLPSDRFSAERTGGSVSTLTIQRTQQEDSAVYLCASSQTLTTNEKLFFGSGTQLSVL.

This clone showed up just a few times. V and J are TRBV5-1 and TRBJ2-2; 8 positions match TRBD1. The J segment lost 1 base and the V segment lost 4 bases, leaving 6 bases of the junction unmatched. From germline, CDR1 is SGHRS and CDR2 YFSETQ. This CDR3 has 16 amino acids. CDR3 amino acids: CASSRTGTGNTGELFF. CDR3 DNA: TGCGCCAGCAGCAGAACCGGGACAGGGAACACCGGGGAGCTGTTTTTT.

The table lists this clone with a few counts. The V call is TRBV4-3, the J call TRBJ1-2, with 11 positions matching TRBD1. V lost 5 bases, J lost 8 bases, and 7 bases stayed unmatched. Germline V gene data show CDR1 as LGHNA and CDR2 as YSLEER. The CDR3 has 14 residues. CDR3 protein: CASSYGQGARGYTF. In nucleotides, the CDR3 is TGCGCCAGCAGCTACGGACAGGGGGCCAGAGGCTACACCTTC.

This clone was observed a handful of times. This sequence joins TRBV28 and TRBJ2-6, with a tentative D call TRBD1 (6 bases). This CDR3 is built from 15 residues. V dropped 6 bases and J dropped 4 bases, with 13 bases sitting between them. Germline CDR1 and CDR2: MDHEN and SYDVKM. The CDR3, as DNA: TGTGCCAGCAGGGCAGGGGTCATGGGGGCCAACGTCCTGACTTTC. It specifies CASRAGVMGANVLTF.

J is TRBJ2-1 and V is TRBV4-1, with D uncertain. The CDR3 runs to 13 residues. Germline V gene data show CDR1 as MGHRA and CDR2 as YSYEKL. V was pared by 6 bases and J by 10 bases, with 16 bases between. CDR3 sequence: CASSQPQEREQFF. The CDR3 coding sequence is TGCGCCAGCAGTCAGCCGCAGGAGCGCGAGCAGTTCTTC.

This clone showed up just a few times. The V and J genes are TRBV9 and TRBJ2-5; 8 bases line up with TRBD1. The germline V gene encodes CDR1 SGDLS and CDR2 YYNGEE. CDR3 length: 16 amino acids. The junction had 6 bases not matched to a gene; V was cut back by 2 bases and J by 0 bases. The CDR3 spells CASSVRTGRYQETQYF. The CDR3 DNA is TGTGCCAGCAGCGTCAGGACAGGGAGGTACCAAGAGACCCAGTACTTC.

This clone was seen a few times. The chain links TRBV4-3 to TRBJ1-4; the D is unclear. This CDR3 has 16 amino acids. CDR1 and CDR2 (germline): LGHNA, YSLEER. V was cut by 1 base and J by 5 bases, with 14 bases left in between. CDR3 in amino acids: CASSQGQATPNEKLFF. As DNA, the CDR3 is TGCGCCAGCAGCCAAGGGCAGGCCACTCCGAATGAAAAACTGTTTTTT.

J is TRBJ1-2 and V is TRBV7-9, with D possibly being TRBD1 (5 bases). The germline CDR1 and CDR2 sequences are SEHNR and FQNEAQ (reference sequence). V lost 5 bases, J lost 6 bases, and 16 bases lay in between. This CDR3 region has 14 residues. The CDR3 here is CASSRGATADGYTF. In nucleotides, the CDR3 is TGTGCCAGCAGCCGGGGCGCTACGGCGGATGGCTACACCTTC.

The rearrangement links TRBV2 to TRBJ2-7, with 8 nucleotides matching TRBD2. The junction had 6 bases not matched to a gene; V was cut back by 8 bases and J by 3 bases. The length of the CDR3 is 13 residues. Germline values: CDR1 SNHLY, CDR2 FYNNEI. The CDR3 sequence is CASCSGISYEQYF. For the CDR3, the DNA is TGTGCCAGCTGTAGCGGGATTAGCTACGAGCAGTACTTC.

This chain uses TRBV5-8 with TRBJ1-2, with D hard to call. Per germline, CDR1 SGHTS and CDR2 YDEGEE. The length of the CDR3 is 13 residues. Trimming stripped 3 bases from V and 5 bases from J, with 11 bases between. As DNA, the CDR3 is TGTGCCAGCAGCTCGTCCTGGTCATATGGCTACACCTTC. Translation: CASSSSWSYGYTF.

The V call is TRBV30, the J call TRBJ2-1; no clear D. From germline, CDR1 is GTSNPN and CDR2 SVGIG (reference sequence). The CDR3 runs 12 residues. V lost 3 bases and J lost 9, with 12 bases in between. The CDR3 protein is CAWRGQISEQFF. For the CDR3, the DNA is TGTGCCTGGAGAGGGCAGATCAGTGAGCAGTTCTTC.

This clone was seen a few times. This chain links TRBV14 with TRBJ1-4; unclear D gene. Trimming shortened V by 1 base and J by 4 bases, and 10 bases separated the two germline ends. CDR1 and CDR2 from the germline V gene are SGHDN and FVKESK. The CDR3 extends over 15 amino acids. The CDR3 nucleotides read TGTGCCAGCAGCCAAGTCCGAGGGCATAATGAAAAACTGTTTTTT. Translated: CASSQVRGHNEKLFF.

Only a few counts were recorded for this clone. This chain connects TRBV28 to TRBJ2-1, with D possibly matching TRBD1 (5 bases). This CDR3 comprises 17 residues. Germline V gene lookup returns CDR1 MDHEN and CDR2 SYDVKM. The V end lost 8 bases, the J end lost 7 bases, and 27 bases lay between the germline ends. Written as DNA, the CDR3 is TGTGCCAGCCCTCCACCGCTGGCTACAGGCGACCGGAATGAGCAGTTCTTC. It yields the protein CASPPPLATGDRNEQFF.

This clone has more than one count but fewer than ten. This chain uses TRBV28 with TRBJ1-5; D is undetermined. Deletions cut 6 bases from V and 5 bases from J, with 17 bases between. Germline V gene data show CDR1 as MDHEN and CDR2 as SYDVKM. This CDR3 has 15 residues. CDR3 bases: TGTGCCAGCAGCAAGGATGCGGCAGAGTATCAGCCCCAGCATTTT. Encoded protein: CASSKDAAEYQPQHF.

There are a few counts of this clone. This sequence joins TRBV2 and TRBJ1-5, with 8 bases lining up with TRBD1. CDR3 size: 14 residues. Germline V gene sequence: CDR1 SNHLY, CDR2 FYNNEI. After removal of 8 bases from V and 4 bases from J, the junction contained 7 bases not matched to a gene. This CDR3 is CASLGTGKNQPQHF. In nucleotides, the CDR3 is TGTGCCAGCTTGGGGACAGGAAAGAATCAGCCCCAGCATTTT.